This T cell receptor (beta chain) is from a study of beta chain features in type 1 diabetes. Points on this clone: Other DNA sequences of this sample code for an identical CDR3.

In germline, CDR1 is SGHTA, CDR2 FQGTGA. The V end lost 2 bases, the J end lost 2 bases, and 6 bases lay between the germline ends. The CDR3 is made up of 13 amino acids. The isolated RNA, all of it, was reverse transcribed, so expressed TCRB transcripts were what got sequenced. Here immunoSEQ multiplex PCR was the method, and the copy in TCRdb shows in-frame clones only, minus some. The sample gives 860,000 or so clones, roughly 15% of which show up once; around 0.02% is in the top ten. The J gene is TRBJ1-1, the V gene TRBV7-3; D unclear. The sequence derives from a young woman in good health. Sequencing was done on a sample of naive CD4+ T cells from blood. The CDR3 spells CASSLGRNTEAFF. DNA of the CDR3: TGTGCCAGCAGCTTAGGCAGAAACACTGAAGCTTTCTTT.